These 19 T cell receptor beta chains originate from one sample sequenced in a study of blood T cell repertoires in COVID-19. TCRdb keeps only in-frame clones here, not all; method: immunoSEQ multiplex PCR. This sample yields about 310,000 clones, of which 70% to 90% are seen a single time; roughly 2.3% belongs to the top ten. Sequenced: PBMCs or T cells enriched from blood (not recorded which). Every receptor here comes from a man aged 30 to 45 who had recovered from COVID-19.

The chain combines TRBV3-1 (or the pseudogene TRBV3-2) with TRBJ1-3; D possibly corresponds to TRBD1 (5 bases). Trimming pared 3 bases from V and 3 bases from J, leaving 18 bases between. Per germline, CDR1 LGHDT and CDR2 YNNKEL (reference sequence). The CDR3 runs to 17 residues. DNA of the CDR3: TGTGCCAGCAGCCAGGGGGGAGGGGCGCATATTGGAAACACCATATATTTT. Translated: CASSQGGGAHIGNTIYF.

The CDR3 loop is CASSTGLAGEQETQYF. The CDR3 region has the DNA TGCGCCAGCAGTACCGGACTAGCGGGAGAGCAAGAGACCCAGTACTTC. The chain uses TRBV10-1 and TRBJ2-5, with TRBD2 matching 13 bases. The CDR3 totals 16 residues. V gave up 5 bases and J gave up 2 bases; unmatched junction bases: 5. The germline CDR1 and CDR2 sequences are WNHNN and SYGVQD (reference sequence).

The chain couples TRBV9 to TRBJ1-2; 9 nucleotides agree with TRBD1. Germline V gene data show CDR1 as SGDLS and CDR2 as YYNGEE. Trimming at V came to 4 bases and at J to 4 bases, leaving 5 bases not matched to a gene. The CDR3 has 14 amino acids. In nucleotides, the CDR3 is TGTGCCAGCAGCTCGACAGGGGGGAGCTATGGCTACACCTTC. Translated: CASSSTGGSYGYTF.

The genes are TRBV2 and TRBJ1-6, with TRBD1 as a possible D gene (6 bases). This CDR3 has 13 amino acids. Deletions cut 9 bases from V and 7 bases from J, with 13 bases between. Germline V CDR1 and CDR2: SNHLY, FYNNEI. The CDR3 spells CASLQGSNSPLHF. The CDR3 DNA sequence: TGTGCCAGTCTACAGGGTTCGAATTCACCCCTCCACTTT. Supplemented by reference TRBV2 and TRBJ1-6, the full variable domain reads EPEVTQTPSHQVTQMGQEVILRCVPISNHLYFYWYRQILGQKVEFLVSFYNNEISEKSEIFDDQFSVERPDGSNFTLKIRSTKLEDSAMYFCASLQGSNSPLHFGNGTRLTVT.

The rearrangement uses TRBV30 and TRBJ2-7, with 8 bases lining up with TRBD1. This CDR3 has 14 amino acids. The J segment lost 2 bases and the V segment lost 4 bases, leaving 7 bases of the junction unmatched. Germline-derived CDR1 and CDR2 are GTSNPN and SVGIG (reference sequence). This CDR3 reads CAWNPTGDPYEQYF. CDR3 nucleotides: TGTGCCTGGAACCCGACAGGGGATCCCTACGAGCAGTACTTC.

The table lists this clone with a count of one. The gene calls are TRBV19 and TRBJ1-5; TRBD1 agrees at 12 bases. Germline loops: CDR1 LNHDA, CDR2 SQIVND (reference sequence). The CDR3 is 15 residues long. The ends lost 6 bases at V and 4 bases at J; junction bases unmatched: 4. CDR3 protein: CASRWDRGLNQPQHF. The CDR3 DNA sequence: TGTGCCAGTAGGTGGGACAGGGGGCTTAATCAGCCCCAGCATTTT.

This clone was seen only once. The J gene is TRBJ1-6, the V gene TRBV10-3; possible D gene TRBD1, 6 bases. The CDR3 length is 14 residues. Germline-derived CDR1 and CDR2 are ENHRY and SYGVKD. V was cut by 6 bases and J by 10 bases, with 16 bases left in between. Here the CDR3 reads CAISAQGGGSPLHF. DNA for the CDR3: TGTGCCATCAGCGCACAAGGGGGTGGGTCACCCCTCCACTTT.

The rearrangement uses TRBV5-1 and TRBJ2-5; TRBD2 agrees at 7 bases. Germline assignment: CDR1 SGHRS and CDR2 YFSETQ. There are 13 residues in the CDR3. Trimming cost V 8 bases and J 4 bases; bases outside gene matches: 8. The CDR3 DNA sequence: TGCGCCAGTAGCCGGGGGGATAGAGAGACCCAGTACTTC. Its protein product is CASSRGDRETQYF. Full variable domain (remainder filled in from reference TRBV5-1 and TRBJ2-5): KAGVTQTPRYLIKTRGQQVTLSCSPISGHRSVSWYQQTPGQGLQFLFEYFSETQRNKGNFPGRFSGRQFSNSRSEMNVSTLELGDSALYLCASSRGDRETQYFGPGTRLLVL.

The chain couples TRBV7-6 to TRBJ2-5, with 11 bases aligning to TRBD2. The trim removed 6 bases at V and 5 bases at J, leaving 5 bases unmatched. CDR3 length equals 14 residues. Germline V gene lookup returns CDR1 SGHVS and CDR2 FNYEAQ. CDR3 sequence reads: CASRPSGGRETQYF. Here the CDR3 DNA reads TGTGCCAGCAGACCTAGCGGGGGGAGGGAGACCCAGTACTTC.

The J gene is TRBJ1-6, the V gene TRBV11-2, with D uncertain. CDR3 length equals 15 residues. The germline V gene encodes CDR1 SGHAT and CDR2 FQNNGV. Trimming stripped 1 base from V and 7 bases from J, with 11 bases between. CDR3 protein: CASSLVGRDNSPLHF. The CDR3 coding sequence is TGTGCCAGCAGCTTAGTGGGCAGAGACAATTCACCCCTCCACTTT.

The chain joins TRBV23-1 to TRBJ2-2, with 7 positions matching TRBD1. TRBV23-1 is annotated as an ORF whose role is uncertain. Unmatched junction bases numbered 11, after V lost 0 bases and J lost 4 bases. The CDR3 is made up of 18 amino acids. CDR3 protein: CASSQSRRQGVCTGELFF. The CDR3, as DNA: TGCGCCAGCAGTCAATCGAGACGGCAGGGGGTTTGCACCGGGGAGCTGTTTTTT.

V usage is TRBV27 and J usage is TRBJ2-3; 10 bases align to TRBD2. Per germline, CDR1 MNHEY and CDR2 SMNVEV (reference sequence). V shed 3 bases and J 5 bases; nucleotides not matched to a gene: 14. The CDR3 has 18 amino acids. The CDR3 spells CASSFGKRGGLLGDTQYF. For the CDR3, the DNA is TGTGCCAGCAGTTTTGGGAAGCGGGGGGGCCTTTTGGGAGATACGCAGTATTTT.

V gene TRBV5-1 combines with J gene TRBJ2-5; TRBD2 matches at 11 bases. Trimming cost V 0 bases and J 3 bases; bases outside gene matches: 13. Germline V gives CDR1 SGHRS, CDR2 YFSETQ. The CDR3 is 19 residues long. The CDR3 reads CASSLGPSGGRYEKETQYF. As DNA, the CDR3 is TGCGCCAGCAGCTTGGGCCCTAGCGGGGGGAGATACGAGAAAGAGACCCAGTACTTC.

V usage is TRBV24-1 and J usage is TRBJ2-3, with 8 positions matching TRBD1. V trimming: 4 bases; J trimming: 7 bases; junction bases outside the gene matches: 3. In germline, CDR1 is KGHDR, CDR2 SFDVKD. The CDR3 runs 13 residues. CDR3 protein: CATSEWDRNTQYF. For the CDR3, the DNA is TGTGCCACCAGTGAATGGGACAGGAATACGCAGTATTTT.

J is TRBJ2-7 and V is TRBV7-9, with D hard to call. The V gene's germline CDR1 is SEHNR and CDR2 FQNEAQ (reference sequence). Trimming took 5 bases from V and 7 from J, leaving 18 bases between them. This CDR3 comprises 14 residues. The CDR3 sequence: CASSPPSRVGEQYF. CDR3 DNA sequence: TGTGCCAGCAGCCCCCCGTCTCGGGTCGGAGAGCAGTACTTC.

This chain uses TRBV19 with TRBJ2-1, with 8 bases identical to TRBD1. The trim removed 6 bases at V and 5 bases at J, leaving 6 bases unmatched. CDR1 LNHDA and CDR2 SQIVND come from the germline V gene (reference sequence). The CDR3 contains 14 residues. The CDR3 spells CASRPGGGDNEQFF. The DNA of the CDR3 is TGTGCCAGTAGACCAGGGGGCGGGGACAATGAGCAGTTCTTC. Variable domain in full (rest from reference TRBV19 and TRBJ2-1): DGGITQSPKYLFRKEGQNVTLSCEQNLNHDAMYWYRQDPGQGLRLIYYSQIVNDFQKGDIAEGYSVSREKKESFPLTVTSAQKNPTAFYLCASRPGGGDNEQFFGPGTRLTVL.

V gene TRBV6-4 combines with J gene TRBJ2-3; 7 nucleotides agree with TRBD2. The J segment lost 7 bases and the V segment lost 5 bases, leaving 6 bases of the junction unmatched. This CDR3 has 13 amino acids. Germline V gene lookup returns CDR1 MRHNA and CDR2 SNTAGT. The CDR3 coding sequence is TGTGCCAGCAGTCGTGGACTAGGGAATACGCAGTATTTT. This encodes CASSRGLGNTQYF.

The CDR3 DNA reads TGCGCCAGCAGCCCCCGACTATCTATTAGGGTGGGGGGCTACACCTTC. Translation gives CASSPRLSIRVGGYTF. This sequence joins TRBV4-1 and TRBJ1-2; D gene ambiguous. The ends were cut back, 4 bases at V and 8 bases at J, with 23 bases in the middle. The CDR3 is 16 amino acids. Germline assignment: CDR1 MGHRA and CDR2 YSYEKL.

The J gene is TRBJ2-2, the V gene TRBV10-1; TRBD1 might be the D (6 bases). V gave up 5 bases and J gave up 4 bases, with 11 bases separating them. This CDR3 contains 14 residues. Germline values: CDR1 WNHNN, CDR2 SYGVQD (reference sequence). As DNA, the CDR3 is TGCGCCAGCAGTTCCGGGACAAGCACCGGGGAGCTGTTTTTT. Its protein is CASSSGTSTGELFF.